This entry lists 6 T cell receptor beta chains sequenced from one sample in a study of prognosis after radiotherapy for stage I lung cancer. Amplification of TCR beta CDR3 from genomic DNA used two-round multiplex PCR. TRBV and TRBJ genes each had their own specific primers in first-round PCR. TCRdb processed the multiplex PCR reads anew with MiXCR; each CDR3 protein has one entry. The data contain more than 30,000 distinct CDR3 sequences, about 42% of them singletons. The sequencing used PBMCs, collected before or after stereotactic body radiation therapy (not recorded which). The receptors here all came from a donor over 45 with non-small cell lung cancer.

This clonotype has ten or more counts. The chain joins TRBV6-1 to TRBJ1-5; D is possibly TRBD1 (5 bases). CDR1 and CDR2 (germline): MNHNS, SASEGT. Trimming cost V 7 bases and J 1 base, with 11 bases left between them. This CDR3 spans 14 amino acids. CDR3 loop: CASIQRGSNQPQHF. The CDR3 DNA reads TGTGCCAGCATCCAGAGGGGAAGCAATCAGCCCCAGCATTTT.

Ten or more counts support this clonotype. The chain combines TRBV2 with TRBJ1-5; 7 bases match TRBD1. The V gene end was trimmed by 7 bases and the J gene end by 7 bases; junction bases not matched to a gene: 10. The CDR3 consists of 14 residues. Germline CDR1 SNHLY, CDR2 FYNNEI. CDR3 region: CASTPRTGGQPQHF. CDR3 DNA: TGTGCCAGCACCCCGCGGACAGGCGGGCAGCCCCAGCATTTT.

Only a few counts were recorded for this clonotype. One end of the junction does not line up with germline, which may come from a read error. This CDR3 reads CASSLESGSSYTF. CDR3 nucleotide sequence: TGTGCCAGCAGCCTAGAGTCCGGCAGCAGTTACACCTTC. The rearrangement links TRBV11-3 to TRBJ1-2; no definite D call. The CDR3 has 13 amino acids. Germline loops: CDR1 SGHNT, CDR2 YENEEA.

This clonotype was picked up many times. This chain connects TRBV30 to TRBJ2-2; the D is unclear. Germline V gene lookup returns CDR1 GTSNPN and CDR2 SVGIG (reference sequence). The CDR3 runs 12 residues. V lost 2 bases to trimming and J lost 7 bases, with 8 bases between them. CDR3 coding DNA: TGTGCCTGGAGTTACTGGGGCGGGGAGCTGTTTTTT. It specifies CAWSYWGGELFF. The variable domain in full, with the rest retrieved from reference TRBV30 and TRBJ2-2, is SQTIHQWPATLVQPVGSPLSLECTVEGTSNPNLYWYRQAAGRGLQLLFYSVGIGQISSEVPQNLSASRPQDRQFILSSKKLLLSDSGFYLCAWSYWGGELFFGEGSRLTVL.

Regarding this clonotype: This CDR3 is missing its conserved last phenylalanine or tryptophan, likely due to a read error. No DNA is shown, since the ends of the CDR3 on it are uncertain; the CDR3 is the one TCRdb lists. The V and J genes are TRBV6-2 or TRBV6-3 and TRBJ2-7; the D call in the table, TRBD1, was not verified against the DNA. Counting both end residues, the CDR3 totals 13 amino acids. The germline V gene encodes CDR1 MNHEY and CDR2 SVGEGT. This CDR3 reads CASRTPQGYEKYL.

This clonotype was seen many times. This CDR3 is CASSPRAANRLNTEAFF. For the CDR3, the DNA is TGTGCCAGCAGTCCCCGGGCCGCTAATCGGTTGAACACTGAAGCTTTCTTT. The rearrangement uses TRBV6-1 and TRBJ1-1, with D unresolved. The CDR3 length is 17 residues. Germline CDR1 and CDR2: MNHNS and SASEGT. Deletions cut 5 bases from V and 0 bases from J, with 19 bases between.